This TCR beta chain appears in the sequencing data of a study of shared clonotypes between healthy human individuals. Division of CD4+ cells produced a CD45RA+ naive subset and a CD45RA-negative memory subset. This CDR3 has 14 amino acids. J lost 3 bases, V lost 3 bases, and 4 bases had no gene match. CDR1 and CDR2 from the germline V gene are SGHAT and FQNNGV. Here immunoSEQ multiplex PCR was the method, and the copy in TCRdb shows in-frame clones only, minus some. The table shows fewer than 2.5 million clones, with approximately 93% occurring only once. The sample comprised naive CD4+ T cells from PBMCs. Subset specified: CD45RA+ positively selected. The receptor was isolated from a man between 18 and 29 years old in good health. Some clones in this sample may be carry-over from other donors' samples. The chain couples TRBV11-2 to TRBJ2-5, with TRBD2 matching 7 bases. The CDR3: CASSFGGYEETQYF. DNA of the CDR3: TGTGCCAGCAGCTTCGGGGGGTACGAAGAGACCCAGTACTTC.